These T cell receptor beta chains were read from a single sample in a study of cytomegalovirus exposure and HLA in healthy donors. The protocol was immunoSEQ multiplex PCR, while the TCRdb copy is restricted to in-frame clones and leaves out a portion. The sample lists roughly 200,000 clones, about 88% seen once, with roughly 0.33% in the top ten. The sequenced material came from PBMCs. These receptors came from a woman between 25 and 40 years old in good health and CMV-seronegative. CDR3s include the opening cysteine and the closing phenylalanine or tryptophan. A D gene is named only where the DNA matches it firmly. Only some rows state a clone size, as once, few, many or a class for expanded clones.

NA	NA	TRBJ2-6	TRBV28	TGTGCCAGCAGTTCCTCAGCGGTCTCTGGGGCCAACGTCCTGACTTTC	CASSSSAVSGANVLTF
NA	few	TRBJ1-5	TRBV4-2	TGTGCCAGCAGCCAAGATAGCGTCAATCAGCCCCAGCATTTT	CASSQDSVNQPQHF
TRBD2	NA	TRBJ2-1	TRBV5-4	TGTGCCAGCAGGCCCCCGGGGACTAGCGGGTACAATGAGCAGTTCTTC	CASRPPGTSGYNEQFF
NA	NA	TRBJ1-1	TRBV28	TGTGCCAGCTTCAGCCCGGGCACTGAAGCTTTCTTT	CASFSPGTEAFF
NA	NA	TRBJ2-3	TRBV29-1	TGCAGCGTTGGATACCCCAGCGGCACAGATACGCAGTATTTT	CSVGYPSGTDTQYF
TRBD1	NA	TRBJ2-2	TRBV2	TGTGCCAGCAGAATCGACAGGGTCACCGGGGAGCTGTTTTTT	CASRIDRVTGELFF
TRBD2	NA	TRBJ2-1	TRBV25-1	TGTGCCAGCAGCGCCCACCTCGGGCTAGCGGACAACAATGAGCAGTTCTTC	CASSAHLGLADNNEQFF
NA	few	TRBJ2-1	TRBV6-5	TGTGCCAGCAGTCTACTAGCTACCTACAATGAGCAGTTCTTC	CASSLLATYNEQFF
NA	NA	TRBJ1-2	TRBV10-2	TGCGCCAGCAGTGCAACAGACCTTATTAACTATGGCTACACCTTC	CASSATDLINYGYTF
NA	NA	TRBJ1-4	TRBV2	TGTGCCAGCCGAGGAGAGGGAGTACCTAATGAAAAACTGTTTTTT	CASRGEGVPNEKLFF
NA	NA	TRBJ1-5	TRBV2	TGTGCCAGCAGTGTTGAACAGTCTAGCAATCAGCCCCAGCATTTT	CASSVEQSSNQPQHF